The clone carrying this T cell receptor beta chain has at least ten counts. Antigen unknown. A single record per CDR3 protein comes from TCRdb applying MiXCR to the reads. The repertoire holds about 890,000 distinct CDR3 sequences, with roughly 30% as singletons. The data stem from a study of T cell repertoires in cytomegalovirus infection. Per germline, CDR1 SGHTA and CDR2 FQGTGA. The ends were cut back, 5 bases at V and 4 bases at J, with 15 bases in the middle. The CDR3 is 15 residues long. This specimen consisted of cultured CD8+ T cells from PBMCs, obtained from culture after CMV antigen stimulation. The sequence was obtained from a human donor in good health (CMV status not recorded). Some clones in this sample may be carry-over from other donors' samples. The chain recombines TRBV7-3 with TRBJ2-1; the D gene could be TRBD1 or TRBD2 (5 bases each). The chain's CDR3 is CASSPTGTDYNEQFF. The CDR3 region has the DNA TGTGCCAGCAGCCCAACCGGGACCGATTACAATGAGCAGTTCTTC.